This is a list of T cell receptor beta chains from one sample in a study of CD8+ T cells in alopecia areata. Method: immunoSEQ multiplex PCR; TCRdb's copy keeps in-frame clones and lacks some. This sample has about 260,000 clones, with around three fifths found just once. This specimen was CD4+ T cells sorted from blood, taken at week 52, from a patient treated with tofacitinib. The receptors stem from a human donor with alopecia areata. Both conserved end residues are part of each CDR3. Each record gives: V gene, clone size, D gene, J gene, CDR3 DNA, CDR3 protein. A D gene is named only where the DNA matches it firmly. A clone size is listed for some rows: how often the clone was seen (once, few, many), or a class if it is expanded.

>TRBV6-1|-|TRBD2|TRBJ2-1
TGTGCCAGCAGTGAGACTAGCGGGTACAATGAGCAGTTCTTC
CASSETSGYNEQFF
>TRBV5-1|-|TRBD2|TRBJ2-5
TGCGCCAGCAGCTCTCTACTAGCGGTCCAAGAGACCCAGTACTTC
CASSSLLAVQETQYF
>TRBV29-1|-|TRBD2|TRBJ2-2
TGCAGCGCCTCCCTACTTAGCGGGGTCACCGGGGAGCTGTTTTTT
CSASLLSGVTGELFF
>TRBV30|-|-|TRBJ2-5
TGTGCCTGGAGGGTACGAGGGAAAGGGCAAGAGACCCAGTACTTC
CAWRVRGKGQETQYF
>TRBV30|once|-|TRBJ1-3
TGTGCCTGGGCGTTCGCGCATGGAAACACCATATATTTT
CAWAFAHGNTIYF
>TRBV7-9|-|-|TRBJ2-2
TGTGCCAGCGGAGGCAGGAGTAACACCGGGGAGCTGTTTTTT
CASGGRSNTGELFF
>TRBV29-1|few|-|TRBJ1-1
TGCAGCGTTGGCCAATCGGTGGGGAGCACTGAAGCTTTCTTT
CSVGQSVGSTEAFF
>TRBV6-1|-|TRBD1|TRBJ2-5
TGTGCCAGCAGTGGGACAGGGTCCCGGGAGACCCAGTACTTC
CASSGTGSRETQYF
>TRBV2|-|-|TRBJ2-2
TGTGCCAGCAGTGAGAAGAAGCTGTTTTTT
CASSEKKLFF
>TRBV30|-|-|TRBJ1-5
TGTGCCTGGGGCGGCGACAATCAGCCCCAGCATTTT
CAWGGDNQPQHF
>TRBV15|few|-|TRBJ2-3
TGTGCCACCAGCACCATCCAGCTCACAGATACGCAGTATTTT
CATSTIQLTDTQYF
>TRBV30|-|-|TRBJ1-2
TGTGCCTGGGGCCATTTCTATGGCTACACCTTC
CAWGHFYGYTF
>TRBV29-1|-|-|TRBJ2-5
TGCAGCGCCCAAGAGGGAGAGACCCAGTACTTC
CSAQEGETQYF
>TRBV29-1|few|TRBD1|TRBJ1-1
TGCAGCGCTTCCCAAGGGGACAGGGTTGGGACTGAAGCTTTCTTT
CSASQGDRVGTEAFF
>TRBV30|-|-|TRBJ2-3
TGTGCCTGGAGTCCGGGTACAGATACGCAGTATTTT
CAWSPGTDTQYF
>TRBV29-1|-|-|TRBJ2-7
TGCAGCGTTGGTCCCAGTGGAGACGAGCAGTACTTC
CSVGPSGDEQYF
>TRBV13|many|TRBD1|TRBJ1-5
TGTGCCAGCAGCCAAGGTGGGACAGGAGTTTCTGGGCCCCAGCATTTT
CASSQGGTGVSGPQHF
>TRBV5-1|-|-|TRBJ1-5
TGCGCCAGCAGTCGAGACGGTAATAGCAATCAGCCCCAGCATTTT
CASSRDGNSNQPQHF
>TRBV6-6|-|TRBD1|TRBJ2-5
TGTGCCAGCAGTAACAGGGGGACCCAGTACTTC
CASSNRGTQYF
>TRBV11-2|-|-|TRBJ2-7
TGTGCCAGCAGGCCGGGCCCGGGGCGGACCTACGAGCAGTACTTC
CASRPGPGRTYEQYF
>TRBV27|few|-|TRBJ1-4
TGTGCCAGCAGTTTTCGGTCCGGAAAACTGTTTTTT
CASSFRSGKLFF
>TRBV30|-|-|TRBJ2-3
TGTGCCTGGAGTGGGCCCCTAACAGATACGCAGTATTTT
CAWSGPLTDTQYF
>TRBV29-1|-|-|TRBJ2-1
TGCAGCGCAGAGGGACCAACCGCCCACGAGCAGTTCTTC
CSAEGPTAHEQFF
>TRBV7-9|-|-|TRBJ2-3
TGTGCCAGCAGCTTAGACAGGGGCACAGATACGCAGTATTTT
CASSLDRGTDTQYF
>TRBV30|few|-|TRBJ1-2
TGTGCCTGGATGACCGAGAACTATGGCTACACCTTC
CAWMTENYGYTF
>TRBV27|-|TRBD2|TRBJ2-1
TGTGCCAGCAGTTCCAGCGGGGGGGTCGGTGAGCAGTTCTTC
CASSSSGGVGEQFF
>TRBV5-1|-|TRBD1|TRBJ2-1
TGCGCCAGCAGTTTACACAGGGGAGTAAATGAGCAGTTCTTC
CASSLHRGVNEQFF
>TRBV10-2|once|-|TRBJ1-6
TGCGCCAGCAGTGAGGCAGGGAATAATTCACCCCTCCACTTT
CASSEAGNNSPLHF
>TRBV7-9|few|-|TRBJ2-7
TGTGCCAGCAGCCACGGGACTGGCGAGCAGTACTTC
CASSHGTGEQYF
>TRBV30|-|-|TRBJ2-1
TGTGCCTGGATGGCGCCCTACAATGAGCAGTTCTTC
CAWMAPYNEQFF